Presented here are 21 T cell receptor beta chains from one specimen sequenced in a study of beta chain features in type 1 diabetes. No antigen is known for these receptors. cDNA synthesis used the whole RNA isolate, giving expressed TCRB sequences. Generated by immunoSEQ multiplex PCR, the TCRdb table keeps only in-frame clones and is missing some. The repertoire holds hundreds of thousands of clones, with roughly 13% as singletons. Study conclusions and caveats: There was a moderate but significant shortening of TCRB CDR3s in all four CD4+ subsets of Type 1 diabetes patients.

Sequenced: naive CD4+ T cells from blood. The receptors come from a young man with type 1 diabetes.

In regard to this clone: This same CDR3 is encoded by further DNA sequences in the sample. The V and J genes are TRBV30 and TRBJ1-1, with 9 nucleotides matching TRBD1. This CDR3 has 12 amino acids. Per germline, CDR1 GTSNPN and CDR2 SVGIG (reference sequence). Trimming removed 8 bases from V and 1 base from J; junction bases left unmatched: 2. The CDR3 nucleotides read TGTGCCAGGGACAGGGCGAACACTGAAGCTTTCTTT. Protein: CARDRANTEAFF. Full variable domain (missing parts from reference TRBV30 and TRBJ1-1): SQTIHQWPATLVQPVGSPLSLECTVEGTSNPNLYWYRQAAGRGLQLLFYSVGIGQISSEVPQNLSASRPQDRQFILSSKKLLLSDSGFYLCARDRANTEAFFGQGTRLTVV.

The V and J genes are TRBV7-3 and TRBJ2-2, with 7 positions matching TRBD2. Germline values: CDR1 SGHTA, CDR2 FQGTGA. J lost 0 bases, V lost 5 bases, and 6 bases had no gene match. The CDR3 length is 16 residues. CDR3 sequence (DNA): TGTGCCAGCAGCGGGCCCGGGACTACGAACACCGGGGAGCTGTTTTTT. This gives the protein CASSGPGTTNTGELFF. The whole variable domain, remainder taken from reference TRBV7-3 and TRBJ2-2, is GAGVSQTPSNKVTEKGKYVELRCDPISGHTALYWYRQSLGQGPEFLIYFQGTGAADDSGLPNDRFFAVRPEGSVSTLKIQRTERGDSAVYLCASSGPGTTNTGELFFGEGSRLTVL.

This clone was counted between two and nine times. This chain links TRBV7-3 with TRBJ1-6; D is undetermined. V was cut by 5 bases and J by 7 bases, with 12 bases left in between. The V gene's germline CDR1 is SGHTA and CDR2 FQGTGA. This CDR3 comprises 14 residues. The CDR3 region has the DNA TGTGCCAGCAGCCTCGATGCCGTGAATTCACCCCTCCACTTT. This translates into CASSLDAVNSPLHF.

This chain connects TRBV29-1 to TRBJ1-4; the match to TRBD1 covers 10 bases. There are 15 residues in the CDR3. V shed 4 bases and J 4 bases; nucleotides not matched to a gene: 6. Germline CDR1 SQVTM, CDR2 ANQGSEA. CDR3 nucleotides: TGCAGCGTTGCGGGACAGGGGATCCTTAATGAAAAACTGTTTTTT. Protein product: CSVAGQGILNEKLFF.

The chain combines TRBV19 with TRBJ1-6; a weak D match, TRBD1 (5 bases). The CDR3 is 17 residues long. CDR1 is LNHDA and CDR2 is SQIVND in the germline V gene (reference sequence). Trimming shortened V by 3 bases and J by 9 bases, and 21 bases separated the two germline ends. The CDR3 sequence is CASSIPSGQGNASPLHF. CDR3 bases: TGTGCCAGTAGTATTCCCTCCGGGCAGGGTAATGCTTCACCCCTCCACTTT.

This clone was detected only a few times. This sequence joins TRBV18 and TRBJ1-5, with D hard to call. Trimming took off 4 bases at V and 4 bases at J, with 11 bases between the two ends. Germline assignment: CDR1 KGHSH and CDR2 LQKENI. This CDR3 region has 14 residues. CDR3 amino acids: CASSHEERNQPQHF. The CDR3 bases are TGTGCCAGCTCACACGAGGAACGAAATCAGCCCCAGCATTTT.

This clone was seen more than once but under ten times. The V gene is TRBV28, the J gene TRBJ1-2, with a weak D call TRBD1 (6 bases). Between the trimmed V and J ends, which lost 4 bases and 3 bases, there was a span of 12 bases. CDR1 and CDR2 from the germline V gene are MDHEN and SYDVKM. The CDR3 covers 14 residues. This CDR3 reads CASSSPGVDYGYTF. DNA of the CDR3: TGTGCCAGCAGTTCCCCAGGGGTAGACTATGGCTACACCTTC.

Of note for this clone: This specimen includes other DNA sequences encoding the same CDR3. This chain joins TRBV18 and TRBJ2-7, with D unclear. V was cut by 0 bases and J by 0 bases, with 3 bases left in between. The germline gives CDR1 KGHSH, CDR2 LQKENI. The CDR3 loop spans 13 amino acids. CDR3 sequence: CASSPPGSYEQYF. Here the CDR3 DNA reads TGTGCCAGCTCACCACCAGGCTCCTACGAGCAGTACTTC.

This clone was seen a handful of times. CDR3 protein: CASSLFGTATYEQYF. CDR3 nucleotides: TGTGCCAGCAGTTTATTCGGGACAGCCACCTACGAGCAGTACTTC. The V and J genes are TRBV28 and TRBJ2-7, with 7 bases lining up with TRBD1. Germline values: CDR1 MDHEN, CDR2 SYDVKM. The CDR3 runs 15 residues. With V trimmed by 1 base and J by 2 bases, 5 bases remained unmatched.

The CDR3 reads CASSTSFHEQYF. CDR3 DNA sequence: TGTGCCAGCAGCACTAGCTTCCACGAGCAGTACTTC. This sequence joins TRBV9 and TRBJ2-7, with a tentative D call TRBD2 (6 bases). The CDR3 runs to 12 residues. The germline V gene has CDR1 SGDLS and CDR2 YYNGEE. Trimming shortened V by 4 bases and J by 5 bases, and 10 bases separated the two germline ends.

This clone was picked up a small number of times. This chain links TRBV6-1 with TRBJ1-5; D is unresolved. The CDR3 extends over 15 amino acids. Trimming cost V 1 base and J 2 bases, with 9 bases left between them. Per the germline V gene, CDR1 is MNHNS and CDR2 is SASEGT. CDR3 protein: CASSEVGMGNQPQHF. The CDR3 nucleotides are TGTGCCAGCAGTGAAGTGGGTATGGGCAATCAGCCCCAGCATTTT.

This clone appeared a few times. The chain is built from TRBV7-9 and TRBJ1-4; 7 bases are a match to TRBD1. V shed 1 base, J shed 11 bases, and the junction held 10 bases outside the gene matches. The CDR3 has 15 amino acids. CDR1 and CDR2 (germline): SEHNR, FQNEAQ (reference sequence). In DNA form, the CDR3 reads TGTGCCAGCAGCTTAGGTAACTTCCGGGACAGTAAACTGTTTTTT. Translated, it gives CASSLGNFRDSKLFF.

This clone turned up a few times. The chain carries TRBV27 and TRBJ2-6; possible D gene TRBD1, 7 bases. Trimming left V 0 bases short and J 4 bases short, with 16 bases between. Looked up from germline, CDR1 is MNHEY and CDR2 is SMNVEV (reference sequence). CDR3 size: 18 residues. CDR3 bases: TGTGCCAGCAGTTTATCGAGGAGGGGGCGGCAAGGGGCCAACGTCCTGACTTTC. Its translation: CASSLSRRGRQGANVLTF. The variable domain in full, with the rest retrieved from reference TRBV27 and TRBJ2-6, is EAQVTQNPRYLITVTGKKLTVTCSQNMNHEYMSWYRQDPGLGLRQIYYSMNVEVTDKGDVPEGYKVSRKEKRNFPLILESPSPNQTSLYFCASSLSRRGRQGANVLTFGAGSRLTVL.

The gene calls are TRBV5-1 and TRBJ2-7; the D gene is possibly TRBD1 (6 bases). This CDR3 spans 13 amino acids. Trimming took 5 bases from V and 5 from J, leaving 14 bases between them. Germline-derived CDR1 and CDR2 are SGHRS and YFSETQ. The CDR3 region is CASRGSDSNEQYF. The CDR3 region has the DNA TGCGCCAGCAGGGGATCGGACAGTAACGAGCAGTACTTC.

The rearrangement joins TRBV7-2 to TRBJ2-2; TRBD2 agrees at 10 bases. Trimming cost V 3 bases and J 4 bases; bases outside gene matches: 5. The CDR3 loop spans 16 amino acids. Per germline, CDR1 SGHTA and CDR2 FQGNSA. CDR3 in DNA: TGTGCCAGCAGCTTTACTAGCGGGGTCTTCACCGGGGAGCTGTTTTTT. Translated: CASSFTSGVFTGELFF.

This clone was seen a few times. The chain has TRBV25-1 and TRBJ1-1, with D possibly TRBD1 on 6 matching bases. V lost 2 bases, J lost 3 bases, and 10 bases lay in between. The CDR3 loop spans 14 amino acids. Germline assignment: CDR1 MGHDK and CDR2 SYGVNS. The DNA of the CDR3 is TGTGCCAGCAGTGAAGACAGGCTTTACACTGAAGCTTTCTTT. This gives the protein CASSEDRLYTEAFF.

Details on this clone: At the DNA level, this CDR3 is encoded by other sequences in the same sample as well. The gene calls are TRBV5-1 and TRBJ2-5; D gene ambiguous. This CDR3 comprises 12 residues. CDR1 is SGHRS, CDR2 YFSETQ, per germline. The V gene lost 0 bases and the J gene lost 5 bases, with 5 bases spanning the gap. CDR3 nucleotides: TGCGCCAGCAGCTTGGATGGGGAGACCCAGTACTTC. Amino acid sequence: CASSLDGETQYF.

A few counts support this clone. The chain's CDR3 is CSDTGTGHKNIQYF. CDR3 nucleotides: TGCAGCGATACCGGGACAGGGCACAAAAACATTCAGTACTTC. The chain links TRBV29-1 to TRBJ2-4; 9 bases are shared with TRBD1. Trimming removed 7 bases from V and 3 bases from J; junction bases left unmatched: 7. Germline CDR1 is SQVTM and CDR2 is ANQGSEA. This CDR3 has 14 amino acids.

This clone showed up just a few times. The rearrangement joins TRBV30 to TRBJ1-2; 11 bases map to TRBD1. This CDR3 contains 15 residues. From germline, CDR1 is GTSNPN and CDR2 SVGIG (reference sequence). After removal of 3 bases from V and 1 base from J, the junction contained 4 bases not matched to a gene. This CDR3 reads CAWSQGQGVNYGYTF. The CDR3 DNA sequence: TGTGCCTGGAGCCAGGGACAGGGGGTTAACTATGGCTACACCTTC.

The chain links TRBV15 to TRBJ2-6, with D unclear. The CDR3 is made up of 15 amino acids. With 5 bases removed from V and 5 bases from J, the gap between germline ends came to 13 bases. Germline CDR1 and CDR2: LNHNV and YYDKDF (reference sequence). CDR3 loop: CATSSLMGRANVLTF. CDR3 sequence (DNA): TGTGCCACCAGCTCTCTAATGGGTAGGGCCAACGTCCTGACTTTC.

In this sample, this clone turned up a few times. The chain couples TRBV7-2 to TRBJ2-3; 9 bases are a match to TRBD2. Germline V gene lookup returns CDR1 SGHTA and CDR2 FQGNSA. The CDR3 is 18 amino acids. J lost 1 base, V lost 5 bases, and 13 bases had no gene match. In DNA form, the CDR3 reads TGTGCCAGCAGCCCCCGGGGTAGCGGGAGCCTTCGCACAGATACGCAGTATTTT. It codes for CASSPRGSGSLRTDTQYF.